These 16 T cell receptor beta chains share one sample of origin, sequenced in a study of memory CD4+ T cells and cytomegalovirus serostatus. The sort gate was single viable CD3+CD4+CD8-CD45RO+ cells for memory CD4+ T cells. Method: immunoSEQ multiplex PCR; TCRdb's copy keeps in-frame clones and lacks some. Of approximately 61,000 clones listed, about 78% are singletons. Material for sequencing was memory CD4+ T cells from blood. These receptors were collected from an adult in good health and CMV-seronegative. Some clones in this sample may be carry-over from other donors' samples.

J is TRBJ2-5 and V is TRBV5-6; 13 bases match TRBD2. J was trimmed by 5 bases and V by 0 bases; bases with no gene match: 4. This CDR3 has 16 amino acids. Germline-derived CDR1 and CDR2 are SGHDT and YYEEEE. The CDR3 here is CASSLGGLAGRETQYF. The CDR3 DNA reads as TGTGCCAGCAGCTTGGGGGGACTAGCGGGGAGGGAGACCCAGTACTTC.

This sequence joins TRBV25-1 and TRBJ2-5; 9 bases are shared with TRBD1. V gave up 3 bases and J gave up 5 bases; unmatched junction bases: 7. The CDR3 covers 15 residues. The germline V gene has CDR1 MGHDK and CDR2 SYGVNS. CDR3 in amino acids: CASSERGDRDETQYF. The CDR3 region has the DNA TGTGCCAGCAGTGAGCGCGGGGACAGGGATGAGACCCAGTACTTC.

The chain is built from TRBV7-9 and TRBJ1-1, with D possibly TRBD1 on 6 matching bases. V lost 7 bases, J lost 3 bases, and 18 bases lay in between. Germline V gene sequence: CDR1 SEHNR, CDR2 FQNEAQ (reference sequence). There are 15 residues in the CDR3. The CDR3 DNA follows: TGTGCCAGCACCAAGACAGGTCCCCTGGACACTGAAGCTTTCTTT. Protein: CASTKTGPLDTEAFF.

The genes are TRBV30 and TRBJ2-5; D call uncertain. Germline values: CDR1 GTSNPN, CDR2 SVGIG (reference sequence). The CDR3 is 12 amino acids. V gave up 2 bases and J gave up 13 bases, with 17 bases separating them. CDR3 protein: CAWSQDEAARYF. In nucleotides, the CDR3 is TGTGCCTGGAGTCAAGACGAGGCCGCTCGGTACTTC.

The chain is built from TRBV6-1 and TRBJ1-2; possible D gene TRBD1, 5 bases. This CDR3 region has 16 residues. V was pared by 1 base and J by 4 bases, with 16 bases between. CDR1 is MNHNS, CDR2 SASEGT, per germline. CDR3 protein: CASSEDRSKGTYGYTF. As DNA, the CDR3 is TGTGCCAGCAGTGAAGATAGATCGAAGGGGACCTATGGCTACACCTTC.

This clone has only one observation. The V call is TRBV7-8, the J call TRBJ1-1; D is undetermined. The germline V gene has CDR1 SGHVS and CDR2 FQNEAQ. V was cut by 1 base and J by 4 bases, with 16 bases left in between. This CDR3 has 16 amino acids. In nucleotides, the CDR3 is TGTGCCAGCAGCTTAGACGACGGCACCGCGGGCACTGAAGCTTTCTTT. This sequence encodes CASSLDDGTAGTEAFF.

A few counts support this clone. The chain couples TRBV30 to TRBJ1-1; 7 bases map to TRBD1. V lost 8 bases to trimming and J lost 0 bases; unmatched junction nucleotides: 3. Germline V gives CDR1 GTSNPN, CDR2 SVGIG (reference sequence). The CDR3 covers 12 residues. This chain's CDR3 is CARTGMNTEAFF. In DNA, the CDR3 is TGTGCCAGGACAGGAATGAACACTGAAGCTTTCTTT.

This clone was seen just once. The DNA of the CDR3 is TGTGCCAGCTCACCAAATTCAGTAGCTGGAAACACCATATATTTT. It codes for CASSPNSVAGNTIYF. The genes are TRBV18 and TRBJ1-3; D gene uncertain. There are 15 residues in the CDR3. The V end was cut by 2 bases, the J end by 2 bases, with 10 bases between. Germline V CDR1 and CDR2: KGHSH, LQKENI.

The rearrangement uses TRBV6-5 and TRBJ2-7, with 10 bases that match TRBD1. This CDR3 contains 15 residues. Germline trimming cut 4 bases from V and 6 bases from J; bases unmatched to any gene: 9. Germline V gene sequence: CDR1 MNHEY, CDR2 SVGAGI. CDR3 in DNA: TGTGCCAGCAGTTGGCAGCCCGGGACAGGGGCCGAGCAGTACTTC. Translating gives CASSWQPGTGAEQYF.

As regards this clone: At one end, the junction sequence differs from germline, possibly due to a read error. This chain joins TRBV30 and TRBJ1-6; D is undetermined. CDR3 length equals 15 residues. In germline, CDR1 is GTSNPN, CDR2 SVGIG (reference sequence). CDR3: CAWSVWRVADSPLHF. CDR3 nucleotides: TGCGCCTGGAGTGTATGGAGGGTGGCGGATTCACCCCTCCACTTT.

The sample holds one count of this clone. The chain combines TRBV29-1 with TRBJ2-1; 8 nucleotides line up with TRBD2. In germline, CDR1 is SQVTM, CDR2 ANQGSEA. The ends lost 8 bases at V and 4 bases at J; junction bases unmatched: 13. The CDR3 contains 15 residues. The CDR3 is CSLVTGGGEYNEQFF. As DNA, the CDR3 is TGCAGCCTTGTCACGGGGGGGGGTGAATACAATGAGCAGTTCTTC.

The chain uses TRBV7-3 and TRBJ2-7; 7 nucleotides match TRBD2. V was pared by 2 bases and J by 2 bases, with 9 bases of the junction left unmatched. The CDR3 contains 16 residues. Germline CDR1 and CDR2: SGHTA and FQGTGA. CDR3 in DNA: TGTGCCAGCAGCTTAGATCGTGGCGGGAGAACCTACGAGCAGTACTTC. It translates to CASSLDRGGRTYEQYF.

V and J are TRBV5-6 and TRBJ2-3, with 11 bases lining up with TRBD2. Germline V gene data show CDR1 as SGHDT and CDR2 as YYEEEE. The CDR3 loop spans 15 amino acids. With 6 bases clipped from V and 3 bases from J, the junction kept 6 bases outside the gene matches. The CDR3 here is CASNLAGGPTDTQYF. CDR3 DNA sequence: TGTGCCAGCAACTTAGCGGGGGGGCCTACAGATACGCAGTATTTT.

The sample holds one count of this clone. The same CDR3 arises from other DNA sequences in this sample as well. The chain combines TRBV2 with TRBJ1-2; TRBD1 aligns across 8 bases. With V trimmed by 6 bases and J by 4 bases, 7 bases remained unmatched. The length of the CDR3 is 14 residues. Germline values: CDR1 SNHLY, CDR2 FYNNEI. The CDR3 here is CASRGGQGSYGYTF. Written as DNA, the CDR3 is TGTGCCAGCAGAGGCGGACAGGGCTCCTATGGCTACACCTTC.

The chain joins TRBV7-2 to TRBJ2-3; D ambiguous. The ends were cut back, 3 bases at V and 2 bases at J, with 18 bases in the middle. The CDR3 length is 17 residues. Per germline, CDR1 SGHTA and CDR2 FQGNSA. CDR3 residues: CASSFLGVASNTDTQYF. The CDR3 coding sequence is TGTGCCAGCAGCTTCTTAGGTGTTGCGTCCAACACAGATACGCAGTATTTT.

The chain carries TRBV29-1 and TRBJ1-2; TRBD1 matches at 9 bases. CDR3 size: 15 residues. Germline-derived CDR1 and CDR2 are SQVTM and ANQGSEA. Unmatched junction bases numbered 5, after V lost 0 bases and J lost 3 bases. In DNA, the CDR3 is TGCAGCGTTGAAGATACGGGACAGGGATACTATGGCTACACCTTC. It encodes CSVEDTGQGYYGYTF.